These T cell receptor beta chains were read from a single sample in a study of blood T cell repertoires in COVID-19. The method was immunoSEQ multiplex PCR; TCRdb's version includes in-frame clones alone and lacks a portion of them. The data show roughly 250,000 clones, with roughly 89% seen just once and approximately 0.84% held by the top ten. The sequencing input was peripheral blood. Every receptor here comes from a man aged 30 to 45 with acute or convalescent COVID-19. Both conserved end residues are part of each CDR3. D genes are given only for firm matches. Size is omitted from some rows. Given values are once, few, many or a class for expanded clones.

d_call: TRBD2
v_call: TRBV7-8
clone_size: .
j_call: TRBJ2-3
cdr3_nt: TGTGCCAGCAGCTTCTGGGGGGGTGGGAAAGATACGCAGTATTTT
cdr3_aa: CASSFWGGGKDTQYF

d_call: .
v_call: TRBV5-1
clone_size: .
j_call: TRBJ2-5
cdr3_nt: TGCGCCAGCAGCTTGTTGGGGGGACCGATAGTCCAAGAGACCCAGTACTTC
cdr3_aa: CASSLLGGPIVQETQYF

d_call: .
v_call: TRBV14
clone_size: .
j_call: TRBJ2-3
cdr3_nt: TGTGCCAGCAGCCAATCACAGGGTTTGGGTACGCAGTATTTT
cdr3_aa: CASSQSQGLGTQYF

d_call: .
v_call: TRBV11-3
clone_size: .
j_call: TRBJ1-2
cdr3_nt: TGTGCCAGCTTGTATCATCCGGACTATGGCTACACCTTC
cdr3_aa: CASLYHPDYGYTF

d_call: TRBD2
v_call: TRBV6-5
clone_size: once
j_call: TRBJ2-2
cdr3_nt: TGTGCCAGCGGATCTAGCGGGGTCGCCGGGGAGCTGTTTTTT
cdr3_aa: CASGSSGVAGELFF

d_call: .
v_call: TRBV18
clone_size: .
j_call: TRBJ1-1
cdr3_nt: TGTGCCAGCTCACCCGGAGCAGGGATCGTGTCCACTGAAGCTTTCTTT
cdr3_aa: CASSPGAGIVSTEAFF

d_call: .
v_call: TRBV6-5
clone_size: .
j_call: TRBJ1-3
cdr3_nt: TGTGCCAGCAGTAGACAGAGTACCTCTGGAAACACCATATATTTT
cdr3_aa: CASSRQSTSGNTIYF

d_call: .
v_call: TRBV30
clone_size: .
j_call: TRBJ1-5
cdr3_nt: TGTGCCTGGAGTGGCGGCCCCACGGGGAATCAGCCCCAGCATTTT
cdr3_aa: CAWSGGPTGNQPQHF

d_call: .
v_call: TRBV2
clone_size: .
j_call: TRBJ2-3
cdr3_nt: TGTGCCAGCACCCGCTTTCAGCGAGGCGATACGCAGTATTTT
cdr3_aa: CASTRFQRGDTQYF

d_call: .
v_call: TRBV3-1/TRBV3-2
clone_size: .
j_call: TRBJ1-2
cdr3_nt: TGTGCCAGCAGCCAGCGGCAGGGGTATGGCTACACCTTC
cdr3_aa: CASSQRQGYGYTF

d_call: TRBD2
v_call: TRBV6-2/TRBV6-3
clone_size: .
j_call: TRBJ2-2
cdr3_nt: TGTGCCAGCAGTTACGGCGGCGGGGGGGCCGGCGGGGAGCTGTTTTTT
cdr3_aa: CASSYGGGGAGGELFF

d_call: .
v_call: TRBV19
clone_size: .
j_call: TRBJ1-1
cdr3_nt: TGTGCCAGCCAGGATCCTGCGATGAACACTGAAGCTTTCTTT
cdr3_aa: CASQDPAMNTEAFF

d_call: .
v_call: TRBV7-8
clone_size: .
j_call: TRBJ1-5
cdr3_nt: TGTGCCAGCAGCCTCACTTTTAATCAGCCCCAGCATTTT
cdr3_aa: CASSLTFNQPQHF

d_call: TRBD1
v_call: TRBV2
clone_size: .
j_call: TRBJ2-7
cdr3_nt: TGTGCCATGCGACAGGGGGGCTCCTACGAGCAGTACTTC
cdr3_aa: CAMRQGGSYEQYF

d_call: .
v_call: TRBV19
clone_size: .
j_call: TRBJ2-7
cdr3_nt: TGTGCCAGTAAGAGGACTTCAAGAAGCTCCTACGAGCAGTACTTC
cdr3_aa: CASKRTSRSSYEQYF

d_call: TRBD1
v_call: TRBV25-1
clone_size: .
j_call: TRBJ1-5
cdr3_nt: TGTGCCAGCAGTGGACAGGGGTTCAATCAGCCCCAGCATTTT
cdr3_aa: CASSGQGFNQPQHF